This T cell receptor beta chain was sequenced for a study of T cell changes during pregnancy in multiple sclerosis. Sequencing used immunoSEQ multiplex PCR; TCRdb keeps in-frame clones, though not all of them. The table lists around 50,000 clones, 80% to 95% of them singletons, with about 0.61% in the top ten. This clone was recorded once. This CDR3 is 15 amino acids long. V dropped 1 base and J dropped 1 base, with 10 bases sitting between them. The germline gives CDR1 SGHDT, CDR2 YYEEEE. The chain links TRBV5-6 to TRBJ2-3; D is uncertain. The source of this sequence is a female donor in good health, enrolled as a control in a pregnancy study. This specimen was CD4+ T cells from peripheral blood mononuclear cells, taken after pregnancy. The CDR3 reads CASSLSGLGTDTQYF. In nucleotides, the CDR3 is TGTGCCAGCAGCTTGAGTGGGCTGGGCACAGATACGCAGTATTTT.